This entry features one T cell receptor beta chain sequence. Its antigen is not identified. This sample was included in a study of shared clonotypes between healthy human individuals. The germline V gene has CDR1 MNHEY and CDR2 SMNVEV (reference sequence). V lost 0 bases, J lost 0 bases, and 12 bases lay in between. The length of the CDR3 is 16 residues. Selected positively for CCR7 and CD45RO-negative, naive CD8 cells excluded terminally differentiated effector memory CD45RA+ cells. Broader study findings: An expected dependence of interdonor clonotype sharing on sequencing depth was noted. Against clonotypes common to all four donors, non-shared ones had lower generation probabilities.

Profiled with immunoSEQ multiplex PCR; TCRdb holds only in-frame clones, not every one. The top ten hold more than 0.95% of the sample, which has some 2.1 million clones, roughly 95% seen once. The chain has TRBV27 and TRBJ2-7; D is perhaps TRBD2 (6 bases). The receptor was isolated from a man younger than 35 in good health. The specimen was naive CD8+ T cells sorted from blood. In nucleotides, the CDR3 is TGTGCCAGCAGTTTATCAGGCGGGACGACCTCCTACGAGCAGTACTTC. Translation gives CASSLSGGTTSYEQYF.